This TCR beta chain was identified in a study of blood T cell repertoires in COVID-19. Study overall: Acute and convalescent COVID-19 specimens originated in the United States, Italy and Spain. From T cells, B-cell-depleted T cells, or PBMCs came the material, which was cDNA or gDNA.

There are 16 residues in the CDR3. V was cut by 5 bases and J by 2 bases, with 13 bases left in between. CDR1 MGHRA and CDR2 YSYEKL come from the germline V gene. Cohorts were assigned according to the clinical history that participants reported. TCRdb's copy holds only in-frame clones and misses some; the assay was immunoSEQ multiplex PCR. The table includes 400,000 or so clones, around 89% detected once. The clonotype comes from a man aged 25 to 40 who had recovered from COVID-19. The rearrangement uses TRBV4-1 and TRBJ2-6; D might be TRBD1 (6 bases). Material for sequencing was PBMCs or T cells enriched from blood (not recorded which). The CDR3 nucleotides are TGCGCCAGCAGCACTAACACAGGGACTGGGGCCAACGTCCTGACTTTC. It translates to CASSTNTGTGANVLTF.